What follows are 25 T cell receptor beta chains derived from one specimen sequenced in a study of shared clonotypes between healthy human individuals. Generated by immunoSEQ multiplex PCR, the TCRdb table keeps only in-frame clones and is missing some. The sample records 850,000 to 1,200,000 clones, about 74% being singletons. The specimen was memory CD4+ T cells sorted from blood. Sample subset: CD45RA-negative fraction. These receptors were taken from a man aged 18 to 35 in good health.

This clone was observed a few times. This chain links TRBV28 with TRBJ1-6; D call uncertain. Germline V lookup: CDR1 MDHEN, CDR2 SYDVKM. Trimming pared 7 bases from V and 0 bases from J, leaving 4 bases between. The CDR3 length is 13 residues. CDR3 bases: TGTGCCAGCATTGGCTCCTATAATTCACCCCTCCACTTT. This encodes CASIGSYNSPLHF.

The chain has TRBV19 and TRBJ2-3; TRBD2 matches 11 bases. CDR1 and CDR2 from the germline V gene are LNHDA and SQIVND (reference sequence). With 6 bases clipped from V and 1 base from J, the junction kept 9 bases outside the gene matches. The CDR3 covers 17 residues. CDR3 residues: CASSRLAGTTGTDTQYF. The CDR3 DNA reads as TGTGCCAGTAGCCGACTAGCGGGGACCACTGGCACAGATACGCAGTATTTT.

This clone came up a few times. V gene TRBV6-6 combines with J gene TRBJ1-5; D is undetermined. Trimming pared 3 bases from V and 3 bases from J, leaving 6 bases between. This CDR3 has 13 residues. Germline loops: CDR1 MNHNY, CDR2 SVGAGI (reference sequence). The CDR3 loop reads CASSYFPNQPQHF. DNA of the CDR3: TGTGCCAGCAGTTATTTCCCCAATCAGCCCCAGCATTTT.

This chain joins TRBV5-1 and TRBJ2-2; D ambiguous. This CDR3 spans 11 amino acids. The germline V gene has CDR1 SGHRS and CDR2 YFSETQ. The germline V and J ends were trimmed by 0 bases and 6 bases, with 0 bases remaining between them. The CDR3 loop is CASSLAGELFF. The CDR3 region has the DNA TGCGCCAGCAGCTTGGCCGGGGAGCTGTTTTTT.

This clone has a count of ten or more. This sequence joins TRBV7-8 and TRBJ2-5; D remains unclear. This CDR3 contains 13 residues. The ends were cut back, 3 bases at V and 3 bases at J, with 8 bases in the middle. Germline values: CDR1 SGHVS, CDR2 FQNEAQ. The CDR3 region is CASSLVMEETQYF. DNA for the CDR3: TGTGCCAGCAGCTTGGTTATGGAAGAGACCCAGTACTTC.

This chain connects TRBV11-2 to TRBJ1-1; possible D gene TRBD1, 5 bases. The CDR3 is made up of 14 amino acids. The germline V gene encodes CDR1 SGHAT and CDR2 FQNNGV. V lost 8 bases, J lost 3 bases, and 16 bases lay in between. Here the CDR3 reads CASSRQGRYTEAFF. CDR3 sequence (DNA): TGTGCCAGCTCGAGGCAGGGAAGATACACTGAAGCTTTCTTT.

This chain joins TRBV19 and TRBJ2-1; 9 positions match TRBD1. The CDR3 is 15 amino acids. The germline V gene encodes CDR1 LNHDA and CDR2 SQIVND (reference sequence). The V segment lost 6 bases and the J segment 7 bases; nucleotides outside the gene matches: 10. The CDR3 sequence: CASSISATGGNEQFF. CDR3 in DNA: TGTGCCAGTAGCATTTCCGCGACAGGGGGGAATGAGCAGTTCTTC. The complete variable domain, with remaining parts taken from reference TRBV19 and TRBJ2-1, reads DGGITQSPKYLFRKEGQNVTLSCEQNLNHDAMYWYRQDPGQGLRLIYYSQIVNDFQKGDIAEGYSVSREKKESFPLTVTSAQKNPTAFYLCASSISATGGNEQFFGPGTRLTVL.

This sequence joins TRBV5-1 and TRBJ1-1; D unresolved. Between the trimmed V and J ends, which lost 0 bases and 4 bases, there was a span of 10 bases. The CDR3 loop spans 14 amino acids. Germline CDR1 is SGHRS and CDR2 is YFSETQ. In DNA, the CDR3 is TGCGCCAGCAGCTTGGCTCTAGGTGGCACTGAAGCTTTCTTT. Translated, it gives CASSLALGGTEAFF.

The CDR3 DNA sequence: TGCGCCAGCAGCCAAGTTGACAGGAAAGAAGCTTTCTTT. Protein sequence: CASSQVDRKEAFF. This chain links TRBV4-3 with TRBJ1-1; D is possibly TRBD1 (6 bases). Trimming removed 1 base at V and 8 bases at J, with 11 bases between. The CDR3 consists of 13 residues. The germline V gene encodes CDR1 LGHNA and CDR2 YSLEER.

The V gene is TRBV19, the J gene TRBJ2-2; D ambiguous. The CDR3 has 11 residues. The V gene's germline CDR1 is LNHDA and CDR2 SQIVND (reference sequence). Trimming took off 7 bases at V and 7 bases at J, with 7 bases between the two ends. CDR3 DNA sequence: TGTGCCAGTATGGGCGGCGGGGAGCTGTTTTTT. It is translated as CASMGGGELFF.

CDR3: CASSENTRLEQFF. The DNA of the CDR3 is TGTGCCAGCAGTGAAAACACCAGACTTGAGCAGTTCTTC. The rearrangement joins TRBV2 to TRBJ2-1, with unresolved D. The CDR3 totals 13 residues. Germline-derived CDR1 and CDR2 are SNHLY and FYNNEI. V shed 2 bases and J shed 9 bases, with 11 bases lying between them.

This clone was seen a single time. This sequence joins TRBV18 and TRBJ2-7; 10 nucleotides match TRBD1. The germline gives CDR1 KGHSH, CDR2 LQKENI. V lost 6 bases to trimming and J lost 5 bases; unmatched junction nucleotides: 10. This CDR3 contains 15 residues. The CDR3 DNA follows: TGTGCCAGCTCGATTTCCGGGACAGGGGTTAACGAGCAGTACTTC. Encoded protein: CASSISGTGVNEQYF.

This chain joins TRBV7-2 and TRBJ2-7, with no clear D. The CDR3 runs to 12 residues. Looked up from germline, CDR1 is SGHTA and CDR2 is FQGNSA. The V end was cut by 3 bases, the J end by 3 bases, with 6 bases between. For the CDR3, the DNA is TGTGCCAGCAGCTTTGTGGGCTACGAGCAGTACTTC. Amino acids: CASSFVGYEQYF.

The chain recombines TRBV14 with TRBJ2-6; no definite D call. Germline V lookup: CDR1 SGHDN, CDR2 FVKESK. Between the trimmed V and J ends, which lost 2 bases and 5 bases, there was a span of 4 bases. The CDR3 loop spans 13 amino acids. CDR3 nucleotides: TGTGCCAGCAGCCAACCCCGGGCCAACGTCCTGACTTTC. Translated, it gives CASSQPRANVLTF.

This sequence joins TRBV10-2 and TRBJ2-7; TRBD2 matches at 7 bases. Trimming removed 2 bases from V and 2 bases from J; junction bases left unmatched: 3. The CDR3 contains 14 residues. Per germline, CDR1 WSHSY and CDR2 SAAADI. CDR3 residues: CASSEPGLTYEQYF. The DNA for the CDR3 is TGCGCCAGCAGTGAGCCGGGACTAACCTACGAGCAGTACTTC.

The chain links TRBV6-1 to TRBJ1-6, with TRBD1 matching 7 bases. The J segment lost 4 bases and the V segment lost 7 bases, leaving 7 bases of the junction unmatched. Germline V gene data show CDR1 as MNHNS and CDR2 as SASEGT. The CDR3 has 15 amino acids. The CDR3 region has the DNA TGTGCCAGCAAGAACAGGGGCCAGTATAATTCACCCCTCCACTTT. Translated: CASKNRGQYNSPLHF.

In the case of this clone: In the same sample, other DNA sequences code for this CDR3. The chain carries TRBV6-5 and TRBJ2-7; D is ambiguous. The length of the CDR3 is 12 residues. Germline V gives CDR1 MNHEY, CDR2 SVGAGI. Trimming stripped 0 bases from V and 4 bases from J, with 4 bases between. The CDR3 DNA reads TGTGCCAGCAGTTACTCGAGTTACGAGCAGTACTTC. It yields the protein CASSYSSYEQYF.

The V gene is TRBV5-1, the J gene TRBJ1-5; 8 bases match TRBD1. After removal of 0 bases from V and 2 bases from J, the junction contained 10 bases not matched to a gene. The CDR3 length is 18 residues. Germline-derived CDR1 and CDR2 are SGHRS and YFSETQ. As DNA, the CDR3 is TGCGCCAGCAGCTTGGCCGTGGCAGGGGGCGAAGGCAATCAGCCCCAGCATTTT. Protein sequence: CASSLAVAGGEGNQPQHF.

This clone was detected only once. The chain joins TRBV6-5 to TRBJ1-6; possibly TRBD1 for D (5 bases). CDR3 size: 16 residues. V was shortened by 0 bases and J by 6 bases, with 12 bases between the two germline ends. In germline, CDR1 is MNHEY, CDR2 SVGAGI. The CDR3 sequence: CASSYSSGLSNSPLHF. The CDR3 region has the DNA TGTGCCAGCAGTTACTCATCAGGGTTGAGTAATTCACCCCTCCACTTT.

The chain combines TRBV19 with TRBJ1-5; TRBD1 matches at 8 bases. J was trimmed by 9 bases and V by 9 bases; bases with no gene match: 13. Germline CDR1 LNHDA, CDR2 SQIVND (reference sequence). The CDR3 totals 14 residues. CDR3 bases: TGTGCCAGACCGGACAGGGAGTTCTGGGGGCCCCAGCATTTT. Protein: CARPDREFWGPQHF.

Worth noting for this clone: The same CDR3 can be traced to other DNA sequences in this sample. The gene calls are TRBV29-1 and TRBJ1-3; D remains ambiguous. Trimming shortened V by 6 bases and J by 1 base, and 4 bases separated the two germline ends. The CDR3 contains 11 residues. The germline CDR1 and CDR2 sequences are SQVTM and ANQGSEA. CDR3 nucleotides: TGCAGCGTCAATTCTGGAAACACCATATATTTT. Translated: CSVNSGNTIYF.

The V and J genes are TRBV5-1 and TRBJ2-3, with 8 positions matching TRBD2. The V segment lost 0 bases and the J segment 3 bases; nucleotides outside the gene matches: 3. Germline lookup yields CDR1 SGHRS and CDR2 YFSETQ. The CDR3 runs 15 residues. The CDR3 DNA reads TGCGCCAGCAGCTTGGCTACTAGCGGAACAGATACGCAGTATTTT. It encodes CASSLATSGTDTQYF.

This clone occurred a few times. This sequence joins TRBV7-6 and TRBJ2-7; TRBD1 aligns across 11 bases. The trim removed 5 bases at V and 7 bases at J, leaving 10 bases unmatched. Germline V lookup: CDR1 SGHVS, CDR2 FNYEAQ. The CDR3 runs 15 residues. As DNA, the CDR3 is TGTGCCAGCAGCCTCGGACAGGGGGCTGACTTAGAGCAGTACTTC. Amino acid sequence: CASSLGQGADLEQYF.

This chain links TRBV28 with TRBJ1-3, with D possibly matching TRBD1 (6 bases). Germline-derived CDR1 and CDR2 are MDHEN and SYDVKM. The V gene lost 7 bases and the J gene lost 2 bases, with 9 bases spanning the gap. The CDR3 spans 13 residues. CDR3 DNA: TGTGCCAGCAAAGGGGGGGCTGGAAACACCATATATTTT. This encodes CASKGGAGNTIYF. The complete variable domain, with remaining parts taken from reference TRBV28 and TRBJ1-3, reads DVKVTQSSRYLVKRTGEKVFLECVQDMDHENMFWYRQDPGLGLRLIYFSYDVKMKEKGDIPEGYSVSREKKERFSLILESASTNQTSMYLCASKGGAGNTIYFGEGSWLTVV.

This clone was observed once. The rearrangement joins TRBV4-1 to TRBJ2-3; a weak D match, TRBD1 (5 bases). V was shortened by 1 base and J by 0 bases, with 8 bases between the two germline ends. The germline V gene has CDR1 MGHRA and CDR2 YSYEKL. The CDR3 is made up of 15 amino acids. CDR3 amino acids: CASSQVGHSTDTQYF. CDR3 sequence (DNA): TGCGCCAGCAGCCAAGTGGGGCATAGCACAGATACGCAGTATTTT.